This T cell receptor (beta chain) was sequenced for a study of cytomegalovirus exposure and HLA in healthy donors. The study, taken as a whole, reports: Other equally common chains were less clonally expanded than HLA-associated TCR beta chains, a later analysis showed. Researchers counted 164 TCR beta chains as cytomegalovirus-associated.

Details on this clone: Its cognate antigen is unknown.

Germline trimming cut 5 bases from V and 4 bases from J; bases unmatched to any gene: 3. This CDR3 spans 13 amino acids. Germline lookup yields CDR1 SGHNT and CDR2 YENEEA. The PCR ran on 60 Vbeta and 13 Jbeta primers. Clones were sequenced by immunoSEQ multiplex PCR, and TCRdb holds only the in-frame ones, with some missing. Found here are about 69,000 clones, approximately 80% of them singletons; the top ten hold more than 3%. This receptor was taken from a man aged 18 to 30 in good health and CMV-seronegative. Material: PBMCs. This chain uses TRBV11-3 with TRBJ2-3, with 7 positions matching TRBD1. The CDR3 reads CASSRQGPDTQYF. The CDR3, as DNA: TGTGCCAGCAGCCGACAGGGTCCAGATACGCAGTATTTT.